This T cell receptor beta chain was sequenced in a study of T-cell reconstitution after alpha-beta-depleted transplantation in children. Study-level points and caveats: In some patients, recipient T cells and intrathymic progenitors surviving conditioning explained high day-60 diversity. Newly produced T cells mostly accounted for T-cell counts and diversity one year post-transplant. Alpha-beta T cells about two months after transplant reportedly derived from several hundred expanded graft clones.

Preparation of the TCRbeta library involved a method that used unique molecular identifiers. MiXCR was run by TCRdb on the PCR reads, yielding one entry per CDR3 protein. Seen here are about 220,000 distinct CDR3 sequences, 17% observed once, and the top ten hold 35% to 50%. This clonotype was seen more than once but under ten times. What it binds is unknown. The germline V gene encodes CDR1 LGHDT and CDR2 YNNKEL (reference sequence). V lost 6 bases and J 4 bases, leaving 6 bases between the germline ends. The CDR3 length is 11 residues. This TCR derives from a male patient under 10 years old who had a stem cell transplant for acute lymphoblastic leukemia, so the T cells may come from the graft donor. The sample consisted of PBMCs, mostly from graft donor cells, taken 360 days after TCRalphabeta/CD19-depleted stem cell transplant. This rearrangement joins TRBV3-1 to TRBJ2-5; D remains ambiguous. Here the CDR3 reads CASRRAETQYF. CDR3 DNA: TGTGCCAGCAGACGCGCAGAGACCCAGTACTTC.